The 4 T cell receptor beta chains reported below all come from one sample, sequenced in a study of early T cells in non-severe SARS-CoV-2 infection. Via MiXCR, TCRdb re-called the 5' RACE reads, giving one row per CDR3 protein. The sample records around 30,000 distinct CDR3 sequences, around 5.1% being singletons. Sequenced: whole blood. Receptors originate from an adult who was a healthcare worker with PCR-confirmed SARS-CoV-2 infection or an uninfected control (not recorded which).

The sample holds many counts of this clonotype. This chain uses TRBV7-9 with TRBJ2-7; 10 nucleotides align to TRBD2. This CDR3 has 12 amino acids. The trim removed 6 bases at V and 12 bases at J, leaving 8 bases unmatched. Germline V lookup: CDR1 SEHNR, CDR2 FQNEAQ (reference sequence). CDR3 DNA: TGTGCCAGCAGTCTTAATAGCGGGGGGATGTACTTC. Translation: CASSLNSGGMYF.

The table lists this clonotype with many counts. The chain recombines TRBV24-1 with TRBJ1-1; D gene ambiguous. V was shortened by 3 bases and J by 9 bases, with 13 bases between the two germline ends. Germline assignment: CDR1 KGHDR and CDR2 SFDVKD. The CDR3 is 13 residues long. CDR3 region: CATSDRRTGKAFF. The CDR3 region has the DNA TGTGCCACCAGTGATAGAAGAACTGGGAAAGCTTTCTTT.

The V call is TRBV28, the J call TRBJ1-2; 7 bases align to TRBD1. The CDR3 consists of 15 residues. The V gene's germline CDR1 is MDHEN and CDR2 SYDVKM. The V gene end was trimmed by 1 base and the J gene end by 4 bases; junction bases not matched to a gene: 6. The CDR3 bases are TGTGCCAGCAGTTTATTCCAGTGGACAGGCTATGGCTACACCTTC. Its protein is CASSLFQWTGYGYTF.

At least ten counts were recorded for this clonotype. The rearrangement joins TRBV12-3 or TRBV12-4 to TRBJ2-7, with D possibly being TRBD2 (6 bases). The ends were cut back, 7 bases at V and 8 bases at J, with 21 bases in the middle. The CDR3 is 14 residues long. This CDR3 reads CASKGAGGASKQYF. Written as DNA, the CDR3 is TGTGCCAGCAAGGGTGCCGGCGGGGCCAGTAAGCAGTACTTC.